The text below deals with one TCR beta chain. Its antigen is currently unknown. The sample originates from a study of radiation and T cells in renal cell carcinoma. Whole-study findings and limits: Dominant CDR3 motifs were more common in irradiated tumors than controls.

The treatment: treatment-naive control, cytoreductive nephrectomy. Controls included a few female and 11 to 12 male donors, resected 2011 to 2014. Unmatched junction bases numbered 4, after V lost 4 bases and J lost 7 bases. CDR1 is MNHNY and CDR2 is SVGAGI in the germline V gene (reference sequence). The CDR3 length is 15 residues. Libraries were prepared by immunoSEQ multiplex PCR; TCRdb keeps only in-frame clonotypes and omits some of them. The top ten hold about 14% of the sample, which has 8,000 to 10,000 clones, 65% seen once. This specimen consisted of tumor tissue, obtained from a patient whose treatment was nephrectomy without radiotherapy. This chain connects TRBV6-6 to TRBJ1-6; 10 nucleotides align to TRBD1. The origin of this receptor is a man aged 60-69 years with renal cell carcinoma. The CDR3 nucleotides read TGTGCCAGCAGTTCCCGGGACAGGGGCAATTCACCCCTCCACTTT. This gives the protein CASSSRDRGNSPLHF.